Following are 24 T cell receptor beta chains from one sample sequenced in a study of beta chain features in type 1 diabetes. Investigators reverse transcribed all isolated RNA, so they sequenced expressed TCRB transcripts. TCRdb's table, derived via immunoSEQ multiplex PCR, lists solely in-frame clones and lacks some. The sample has a few hundred thousand clones, about 13% seen once. Their recognized antigens are unknown. Study observations and caveats: Among all four CD4+ subsets, Type 1 diabetes patients had TCRB CDR3s that were moderately but significantly shorter.

Sequenced material: naive CD4+ T cells from blood. The receptors derive from a man aged 25-45 years with type 1 diabetes.

This chain connects TRBV15 to TRBJ1-2; D not certain. Germline V gene data show CDR1 as LNHNV and CDR2 as YYDKDF (reference sequence). The CDR3 totals 15 residues. V was shortened by 1 base and J by 2 bases, with 11 bases between the two germline ends. The DNA of the CDR3 is TGTGCCACCAGCAGAGCGGGGATCTTCAACTATGGCTACACCTTC. Encoded protein: CATSRAGIFNYGYTF.

This clone appeared a single time. The chain couples TRBV10-3 to TRBJ1-5; D gene ambiguous. V dropped 0 bases and J dropped 0 bases, with 12 bases sitting between them. Germline CDR1 and CDR2: ENHRY and SYGVKD. This CDR3 is 17 amino acids long. The CDR3 DNA sequence: TGTGCCATCAGTGAGTCCCCCTCGAGGGATAGCAATCAGCCCCAGCATTTT. Protein sequence: CAISESPSRDSNQPQHF.

Remarks on this clone: The junction and the germline gene differ at one end; a read error may be behind it. The chain recombines TRBV28 with TRBJ2-3; TRBD1 is a possible D gene (5 bases). The germline V gene has CDR1 MDHEN and CDR2 SYDVKM. CDR3 length: 14 residues. CDR3 DNA: TGTGCCAGCAGCTTATTGGACAACACAGATACGCAGTATTTT. This sequence encodes CASSLLDNTDTQYF.

There are a few counts of this clone. The chain links TRBV28 to TRBJ2-7, with D tentatively TRBD1 (5 bases). The V gene lost 3 bases and the J gene lost 6 bases, with 9 bases spanning the gap. This CDR3 has 12 residues. CDR1 and CDR2 from the germline V gene are MDHEN and SYDVKM. The chain's CDR3 is CASSLSRAEQYF. In DNA, the CDR3 is TGTGCCAGCAGTTTGAGCAGGGCCGAGCAGTACTTC.

The genes are TRBV11-2 and TRBJ2-2; D perhaps matches TRBD1 (5 bases). V lost 4 bases to trimming and J lost 0 bases, with 9 bases between them. This CDR3 comprises 15 residues. Germline CDR1 reads SGHAT; CDR2 reads FQNNGV. The chain's CDR3 is CASSSGLSNTGELFF. CDR3 sequence (DNA): TGTGCCAGCAGCTCAGGGTTATCGAACACCGGGGAGCTGTTTTTT.

The chain links TRBV7-2 to TRBJ2-3; no reliable D call. The CDR3 consists of 17 residues. CDR1 and CDR2 (germline): SGHTA, FQGNSA. V was pared by 0 bases and J by 1 base, with 14 bases between. CDR3 coding DNA: TGTGCCAGCAGCTTAGCTCGTCAGCCCGAGGGCACAGATACGCAGTATTTT. Amino acids: CASSLARQPEGTDTQYF.

The genes are TRBV11-1 and TRBJ1-1; D ambiguous. Germline-derived CDR1 and CDR2 are SGHAT and FQDESV (reference sequence). V gave up 5 bases and J gave up 1 base, with 5 bases separating them. The CDR3 totals 12 residues. The CDR3 DNA sequence: TGTGCCAGCAGCCGGGGGAACACTGAAGCTTTCTTT. This encodes CASSRGNTEAFF.

The gene calls are TRBV5-1 and TRBJ1-5, with TRBD1 matching over 8 bases. The CDR3 covers 16 residues. Trimming cost V 0 bases and J 7 bases; bases outside gene matches: 9. Germline CDR1 and CDR2: SGHRS and YFSETQ. The CDR3, as DNA: TGCGCCAGCAGCTTGGAAATGGACAGGGAAGGACAGCCCCAGCATTTT. It translates to CASSLEMDREGQPQHF. The full variable domain, rest sourced from reference TRBV5-1 and TRBJ1-5, is KAGVTQTPRYLIKTRGQQVTLSCSPISGHRSVSWYQQTPGQGLQFLFEYFSETQRNKGNFPGRFSGRQFSNSRSEMNVSTLELGDSALYLCASSLEMDREGQPQHFGDGTRLSIL.

There are a few counts of this clone. The genes are TRBV9 and TRBJ1-1; 8 bases match TRBD1. Germline CDR1 SGDLS, CDR2 YYNGEE. The V gene end was trimmed by 3 bases and the J gene end by 1 base; junction bases not matched to a gene: 5. CDR3 size: 15 residues. The CDR3 nucleotides are TGTGCCAGCAGCGCGCGGACAGGGCAGAACACTGAAGCTTTCTTT. Residues: CASSARTGQNTEAFF.

This clone was observed a few times. Other DNA variants within this sample encode the same CDR3. The chain carries TRBV28 and TRBJ2-7, with TRBD1 identical over 7 bases. The CDR3 length is 13 residues. Trimming at V came to 4 bases and at J to 3 bases, leaving 3 bases not matched to a gene. Germline CDR1 reads MDHEN; CDR2 reads SYDVKM. As DNA, the CDR3 is TGTGCCAGCAGTTCCGGACAGGACTACGAGCAGTACTTC. Protein product: CASSSGQDYEQYF.

The chain carries TRBV29-1 and TRBJ2-5, with TRBD2 matching over 13 bases. Unmatched junction bases numbered 5, after V lost 1 base and J lost 0 bases. The CDR3 length is 17 residues. CDR1 and CDR2 from the germline V gene are SQVTM and ANQGSEA. In nucleotides, the CDR3 is TGCAGCGTTGAAGGGGGACTAGCGGGGAGGTACCAAGAGACCCAGTACTTC. It yields the protein CSVEGGLAGRYQETQYF.

The chain has TRBV7-9 and TRBJ2-2; D perhaps matches TRBD1 (5 bases). Germline V gene lookup returns CDR1 SEHNR and CDR2 FQNEAQ (reference sequence). This CDR3 is built from 16 residues. V was pared by 1 base and J by 7 bases, with 16 bases between. CDR3 nucleotide sequence: TGTGCCAGCAGCTTAGGTCCGTCAGGGCGTGGCGGGGAGCTGTTTTTT. Protein: CASSLGPSGRGGELFF.

V and J are TRBV4-2 and TRBJ1-5, with 9 bases fitting TRBD1. This CDR3 comprises 14 residues. The germline V gene encodes CDR1 LGHNA and CDR2 YNFKEQ. Trimming cost V 3 bases and J 8 bases; bases outside gene matches: 5. The CDR3 reads CASSHTTGGEPQHF. The CDR3 DNA reads as TGTGCCAGCAGCCACACGACAGGGGGTGAGCCCCAGCATTTT.

J is TRBJ1-4 and V is TRBV30, with D unclear. V was shortened by 2 bases and J by 0 bases, with 7 bases between the two germline ends. CDR1 and CDR2 (germline): GTSNPN, SVGIG (reference sequence). This CDR3 has 14 residues. The CDR3 region is CAWSPTATNEKLFF. Here the CDR3 DNA reads TGTGCCTGGAGTCCAACTGCAACTAATGAAAAACTGTTTTTT. Full variable domain (remainder filled in from reference TRBV30 and TRBJ1-4): SQTIHQWPATLVQPVGSPLSLECTVEGTSNPNLYWYRQAAGRGLQLLFYSVGIGQISSEVPQNLSASRPQDRQFILSSKKLLLSDSGFYLCAWSPTATNEKLFFGSGTQLSVL.

The chain couples TRBV4-3 to TRBJ2-2, with D uncertain. This CDR3 has 13 residues. Trimming removed 1 base from V and 3 bases from J, with 3 bases in between. Germline-derived CDR1 and CDR2 are LGHNA and YSLEER. The CDR3 DNA is TGCGCCAGCAGCCAAGCCTACACCGGGGAGCTGTTTTTT. This encodes CASSQAYTGELFF.

In its sample, this clone was seen a few times. This rearrangement joins TRBV7-3 to TRBJ2-3; 11 bases are shared with TRBD2. V lost 6 bases to trimming and J lost 0 bases; unmatched junction nucleotides: 5. The CDR3 contains 16 residues. CDR1 SGHTA and CDR2 FQGTGA come from the germline V gene. The CDR3 here is CASRGTSGLSTDTQYF. CDR3 bases: TGTGCCAGCAGGGGGACTAGCGGATTGAGCACAGATACGCAGTATTTT.

The table lists this clone with a few counts. CDR3: CASSQDEDTDTQYF. The CDR3 DNA is TGTGCCAGCAGCCAAGACGAGGACACAGATACGCAGTATTTT. This chain connects TRBV21-1 to TRBJ2-3; the D segment call TRBD2 is taken from the table without a DNA check. TRBV21-1 is recorded as a pseudogene. This CDR3 region has 14 residues.

This chain joins TRBV15 and TRBJ1-5; D not resolved. CDR3 length: 17 residues. Germline CDR1 LNHNV, CDR2 YYDKDF (reference sequence). Trimming stripped 0 bases from V and 0 bases from J, with 12 bases between. DNA of the CDR3: TGTGCCACCAGCAGAGATCCGACCGGGTATAGCAATCAGCCCCAGCATTTT. Protein: CATSRDPTGYSNQPQHF.

This clone turned up a few times. The V gene is TRBV29-1, the J gene TRBJ1-3; 9 nucleotides match TRBD1. This CDR3 has 15 amino acids. V lost 6 bases and J lost 0; bases outside the gene matches: 6. Germline CDR1 and CDR2: SQVTM and ANQGSEA. CDR3 sequence reads: CSVWTGDGSGNTIYF. In DNA form, the CDR3 reads TGCAGCGTCTGGACAGGGGACGGCTCTGGAAACACCATATATTTT. Drawing the rest from reference TRBV29-1 and TRBJ1-3, the complete variable domain is SAVISQKPSRDICQRGTSLTIQCQVDSQVTMMFWYRQQPGQSLTLIATANQGSEATYESGFVIDKFPISRPNLTFSTLTVSNMSPEDSSIYLCSVWTGDGSGNTIYFGEGSWLTVV.

The gene calls are TRBV30 and TRBJ2-5; D not certain. With 0 bases removed from V and 5 bases from J, the gap between germline ends came to 13 bases. CDR1 GTSNPN and CDR2 SVGIG come from the germline V gene (reference sequence). This CDR3 spans 14 amino acids. CDR3 protein: CAWSVVRPQETQYF. The CDR3 nucleotides read TGTGCCTGGAGTGTTGTCCGTCCCCAGGAGACCCAGTACTTC.

The chain joins TRBV9 to TRBJ2-7, with D hard to call. Germline CDR1 reads SGDLS; CDR2 reads YYNGEE. CDR3 length: 14 amino acids. V was shortened by 4 bases and J by 1 base, with 12 bases between the two germline ends. CDR3 sequence reads: CASSIIDSSYEQYF. CDR3 DNA: TGTGCCAGCAGCATCATAGACTCGTCCTACGAGCAGTACTTC.

This clone was seen a few times. As DNA, the CDR3 is TGTGCCACCAGCCCAGGGACTAGCGGGAGCTACGAGCAGTACTTC. This gives the protein CATSPGTSGSYEQYF. V gene TRBV15 combines with J gene TRBJ2-7, with 14 positions matching TRBD2. The germline CDR1 and CDR2 sequences are LNHNV and YYDKDF (reference sequence). The J segment lost 3 bases and the V segment lost 5 bases, leaving 3 bases of the junction unmatched. The CDR3 extends over 15 amino acids.

The rearrangement joins TRBV6-5 to TRBJ1-1; 7 positions match TRBD1. The CDR3 contains 15 residues. V lost 2 bases and J lost 2; bases outside the gene matches: 5. Germline V gene data show CDR1 as MNHEY and CDR2 as SVGAGI. CDR3 sequence (DNA): TGTGCCAGCAGTTACGGGGGGACAGCTAACACTGAAGCTTTCTTT. Its translation: CASSYGGTANTEAFF.

This chain connects TRBV10-3 to TRBJ1-2; 10 bases are a match to TRBD1. Germline assignment: CDR1 ENHRY and CDR2 SYGVKD. The CDR3 is made up of 15 amino acids. With V trimmed by 3 bases and J by 5 bases, 6 bases remained unmatched. CDR3 sequence reads: CAISDSGQGTYGYTF. CDR3 nucleotides: TGTGCCATCAGTGATTCGGGACAGGGGACATATGGCTACACCTTC.